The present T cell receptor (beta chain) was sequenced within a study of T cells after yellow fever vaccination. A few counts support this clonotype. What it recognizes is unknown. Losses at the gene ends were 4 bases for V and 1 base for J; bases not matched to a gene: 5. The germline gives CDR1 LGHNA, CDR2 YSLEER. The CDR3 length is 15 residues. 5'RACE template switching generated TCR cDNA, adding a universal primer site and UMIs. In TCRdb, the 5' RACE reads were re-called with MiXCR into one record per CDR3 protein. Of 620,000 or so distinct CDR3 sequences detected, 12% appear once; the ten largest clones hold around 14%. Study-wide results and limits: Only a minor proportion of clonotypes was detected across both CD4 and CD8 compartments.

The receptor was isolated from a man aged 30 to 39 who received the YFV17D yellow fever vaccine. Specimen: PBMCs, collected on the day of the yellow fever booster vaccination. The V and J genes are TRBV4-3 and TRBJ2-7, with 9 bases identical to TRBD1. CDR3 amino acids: CASSRDRATSYEQYF. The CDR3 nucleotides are TGCGCCAGCAGCCGGGACAGGGCCACGTCCTACGAGCAGTACTTC.